The following is a T cell receptor (beta chain) sequence with its context. Sequencing was performed with immunoSEQ multiplex PCR; in TCRdb, only in-frame clones are kept and a portion is missing. The table shows roughly 280,000 clones, with around nine tenths occurring only once. Germline CDR1 is KGHSH and CDR2 is LQKENI. Trimming removed 8 bases from V and 5 bases from J, with 16 bases in between. CDR3 length: 13 amino acids. The sample belongs to a study of blood T cell repertoires in COVID-19. This receptor was obtained from a man aged 25 to 45 with active or convalescent COVID-19. J is TRBJ2-7 and V is TRBV18, with D hard to call. The specimen was peripheral blood. The CDR3 DNA is TGTGCCAGCAGCACCGGGTCCCGGGACGAGCAGTACTTC. Translated: CASSTGSRDEQYF.